Listed below are T cell receptor beta chains from one sample, sequenced in a study of naive and memory T cell subsets. Using its own MiXCR run on the UMI-ligation and nested PCR reads, TCRdb lists one record per CDR3 protein. This sample yields about 160,000 distinct CDR3 sequences, of which roughly 22% are seen a single time; 0.085% to 0.11% belongs to the top ten. The sequenced material came from naive CD4+ T cells from blood. Every receptor here comes from a human donor in good health. The CDR3 runs from the conserved cysteine through the conserved F or W. Fields, in order: V gene, clone size, J gene, D gene, CDR3 protein, CDR3 DNA. D genes are given only for firm matches. Some rows have no size entry. The others give once, few or many, or a class for an expanded clone.

TRBV20-1,.,TRBJ2-3,.,CSASGLFSGTDTQYF,TGCAGTGCTTCAGGACTATTCAGTGGCACAGATACGCAGTATTTT
TRBV18,many,TRBJ2-7,.,CASSPRSSYEQYF,TGTGCCAGCTCACCACGTAGCTCCTACGAGCAGTACTTC
TRBV12-3/TRBV12-4,.,TRBJ2-3,TRBD2,CASTWDYSTDTQYF,TGTGCCAGCACCTGGGACTATAGCACAGATACGCAGTATTTT
TRBV9,.,TRBJ2-1,TRBD2,CASSVEGTSAYNEQFF,TGTGCCAGCAGCGTAGAGGGGACTAGCGCCTACAATGAGCAGTTCTTC
TRBV19,.,TRBJ2-3,.,CASSKRSSTDTQYF,TGTGCCAGTAGTAAGCGGTCTAGCACAGATACGCAGTATTTT
TRBV29-1,few,TRBJ2-1,TRBD2,CSVALLAGVYNEQFF,TGCAGCGTCGCCTTGCTAGCGGGAGTCTACAATGAGCAGTTCTTC
TRBV6-2/TRBV6-3,few,TRBJ2-3,TRBD2,CASSYTAGDTDTQYF,TGTGCCAGCAGTTACACGGCGGGAGACACAGATACGCAGTATTTT
TRBV7-2,few,TRBJ2-1,.,CASSLFGGTPYNEQFF,TGTGCCAGCAGCTTGTTTGGCGGGACTCCTTACAATGAGCAGTTCTTC
TRBV28,.,TRBJ2-5,.,CAALGADQETQYF,TGTGCCGCCCTCGGGGCCGATCAAGAGACCCAGTACTTC
TRBV12-3/TRBV12-4,.,TRBJ1-2,.,CASSLTASGYGYTF,TGTGCCAGCAGTTTGACCGCTTCCGGCTATGGCTACACCTTC
TRBV29-1,.,TRBJ1-4,.,CSARGEKLFF,TGCAGCGCTAGGGGGGAAAAACTGTTTTTT
TRBV6-4,.,TRBJ2-2,.,CASSADSTGELFF,TGTGCCAGCAGTGCGGACTCAACCGGGGAGCTGTTTTTT